The 27 T cell receptor beta chains listed next were all sequenced from one sample in a study of response to subunit inactivated influenza vaccine. TCRdb re-called the RT-PCR reads through MiXCR, storing one row per CDR3 protein. The sample contains just over 300,000 distinct CDR3 sequences, about 20% of which appear only once. Here the sequenced sample was PBMCs from blood, taken less than 22 months after vaccination. These receptors were collected from a man between 50 and 69 years old who received an inactivated influenza vaccine.

This clonotype was recorded at least ten times. The genes are TRBV5-1 and TRBJ1-2; no clear D. The germline CDR1 and CDR2 sequences are SGHRS and YFSETQ. V lost 0 bases and J lost 5, with 11 bases in between. The CDR3 runs to 14 residues. The CDR3 nucleotides are TGCGCCAGCAGCTTGGCCGGCGGCGGGTATGGCTACACCTTC. Amino acids: CASSLAGGGYGYTF.

This clonotype was observed at least ten times. V and J are TRBV28 and TRBJ1-2, with D unresolved. Per the germline V gene, CDR1 is MDHEN and CDR2 is SYDVKM. CDR3 length equals 12 residues. The germline V and J ends were trimmed by 8 bases and 3 bases, with 10 bases remaining between them. CDR3 region: CASGMAYYGYTF. CDR3 nucleotide sequence: TGTGCCAGCGGGATGGCTTACTATGGCTACACCTTC.

The chain has TRBV15 and TRBJ2-7; D is perhaps TRBD1 (6 bases). The length of the CDR3 is 16 residues. Trimming shortened V by 1 base and J by 1 base, and 14 bases separated the two germline ends. Germline V gene sequence: CDR1 LNHNV, CDR2 YYDKDF (reference sequence). The CDR3 loop is CATSRVEQGPSYEQYF. The CDR3, as DNA: TGTGCCACCAGCAGAGTGGAACAGGGCCCGTCCTACGAGCAGTACTTC. Supplemented by reference TRBV15 and TRBJ2-7, the full variable domain reads DAMVIQNPRYQVTQFGKPVTLSCSQTLNHNVMYWYQQKSSQAPKLLFHYYDKDFNNEADTPDNFQSRRPNTSFCFLDIRSPGLGDTAMYLCATSRVEQGPSYEQYFGPGTRLTVT.

This clonotype was recorded only once. The chain joins TRBV20-1 to TRBJ2-1; perhaps TRBD2 as D (5 bases). CDR1 DFQATT and CDR2 SNEGSKA come from the germline V gene (reference sequence). V gave up 0 bases and J gave up 9 bases, with 9 bases separating them. The CDR3 has 12 amino acids. The CDR3 nucleotides read TGCAGTGCTAGAGATTCGGGGTTTGAGCAGTTCTTC. Translation gives CSARDSGFEQFF.

This clonotype was seen at least ten times. This CDR3 reads CASSGTGDQPQHF. The CDR3 DNA reads TGTGCCAGCAGCGGGACAGGCGATCAGCCCCAGCATTTT. This rearrangement joins TRBV2 to TRBJ1-5; 8 nucleotides align to TRBD1. The CDR3 is made up of 13 amino acids. Germline CDR1 is SNHLY and CDR2 is FYNNEI. The V gene end was trimmed by 6 bases and the J gene end by 5 bases; junction bases not matched to a gene: 3.

There are a few counts of this clonotype. The chain is built from TRBV12-3 or TRBV12-4 and TRBJ1-5; D remains unclear. The V gene lost 5 bases and the J gene lost 4 bases, with 15 bases spanning the gap. The CDR3 runs to 15 residues. CDR3 bases: TGTGCCAGCAGTCCCGGGGTGTCGGGGAATCAGCCCCAGCATTTT. As protein: CASSPGVSGNQPQHF.

This clonotype occurred many times. The chain employs TRBV12-3 or TRBV12-4 and TRBJ2-5; 7 bases line up with TRBD2. The CDR3 spans 13 residues. J lost 3 bases, V lost 3 bases, and 1 base had no gene match. The CDR3 is CASSLGGKETQYF. DNA for the CDR3: TGTGCCAGCAGTTTGGGAGGGAAAGAGACCCAGTACTTC.

V gene TRBV4-1 combines with J gene TRBJ1-2, with D possibly TRBD1 on 5 matching bases. The CDR3 totals 16 residues. V dropped 0 bases and J dropped 2 bases, with 13 bases sitting between them. Germline CDR1 is MGHRA and CDR2 is YSYEKL. The CDR3 protein is CASSQEATGQNYGYTF. DNA for the CDR3: TGCGCCAGCAGCCAAGAGGCCACGGGGCAAAACTATGGCTACACCTTC.

This clonotype was seen a handful of times. The J gene is TRBJ2-3, the V gene TRBV7-9, with D possibly matching TRBD1 (5 bases). The V gene's germline CDR1 is SEHNR and CDR2 FQNEAQ (reference sequence). This CDR3 contains 13 residues. Trimming took 6 bases from V and 6 from J, leaving 13 bases between them. CDR3 DNA sequence: TGTGCCAGCAGAGGGCCCAGGGTGGATACGCAGTATTTT. It translates to CASRGPRVDTQYF.

The chain has TRBV6-2 or TRBV6-3 and TRBJ2-1, with D uncertain. This CDR3 has 15 amino acids. V was clipped by 0 bases and J by 4 bases, with 10 bases between them. Germline values: CDR1 MNHEY, CDR2 SVGEGT. The CDR3 loop reads CASSYSAGKYNEQFF. DNA for the CDR3: TGTGCCAGCAGTTACTCTGCAGGAAAATACAATGAGCAGTTCTTC.

This sequence joins TRBV12-3 or TRBV12-4 and TRBJ1-2; D unclear. V lost 3 bases and J 1 base, leaving 6 bases between the germline ends. The CDR3 is 13 amino acids. The CDR3 here is CASSFRVNYGYTF. The CDR3 DNA reads TGTGCCAGCAGTTTCAGAGTTAACTATGGCTACACCTTC.

The gene calls are TRBV4-1 and TRBJ2-5, with D hard to call. Trimming cost V 6 bases and J 7 bases, with 27 bases left between them. The CDR3 consists of 17 residues. Germline V lookup: CDR1 MGHRA, CDR2 YSYEKL. CDR3 bases: TGCGCCAGCAGTCCAACCCCGGGCGGAATGCAGCTCGGGACCCAGTACTTC. Encoded protein: CASSPTPGGMQLGTQYF.

The V gene is TRBV7-9, the J gene TRBJ2-2, with D unresolved. CDR1 SEHNR and CDR2 FQNEAQ come from the germline V gene (reference sequence). CDR3 size: 14 residues. V dropped 1 base and J dropped 6 bases, with 9 bases sitting between them. The chain's CDR3 is CASSLDPISGELFF. The CDR3, as DNA: TGTGCCAGCAGCTTAGACCCGATCTCCGGGGAGCTGTTTTTT.

This clonotype has only a few counts. This chain uses TRBV20-1 with TRBJ1-5, with D unresolved. The germline gives CDR1 DFQATT, CDR2 SNEGSKA (reference sequence). The CDR3 consists of 14 residues. Trimming stripped 1 base from V and 4 bases from J, with 11 bases between. For the CDR3, the DNA is TGCAGTGCTAGAGCTGGACGGGAAAATCAGCCCCAGCATTTT. Translated, it gives CSARAGRENQPQHF.

This clonotype was recorded a few times. The J gene is TRBJ2-3, the V gene TRBV29-1; D might be TRBD1 (6 bases). The CDR3 sequence is 12 residues long. V lost 4 bases, J lost 6 bases, and 11 bases lay in between. Germline loops: CDR1 SQVTM, CDR2 ANQGSEA. The CDR3 spells CSVVETGDTQYF. CDR3 nucleotide sequence: TGCAGCGTTGTGGAGACAGGTGATACGCAGTATTTT.

This chain joins TRBV30 and TRBJ2-3; unclear D gene. The CDR3 has 15 residues. Germline CDR1 and CDR2: GTSNPN and SVGIG (reference sequence). The V gene lost 0 bases and the J gene lost 9 bases, with 19 bases spanning the gap. The CDR3 bases are TGTGCCTGGAGTGTAGGAAGGAATGGCCCGTGGACGCAGTATTTT. Translation: CAWSVGRNGPWTQYF.

The sample holds many counts of this clonotype. The chain links TRBV4-3 to TRBJ1-6; no reliable D call. Deletions cut 0 bases from V and 10 bases from J, with 16 bases between. The CDR3 is 16 residues long. Germline CDR1 is LGHNA and CDR2 is YSLEER. The CDR3 DNA is TGCGCCAGCAGCCAAGATTGGCAGCGTAATTGGTCACCCCTCCACTTT. Amino acid sequence: CASSQDWQRNWSPLHF.

This clonotype was counted many times. V is TRBV7-9 and J is TRBJ2-1; tentative D call: TRBD2 (6 bases). Deletions cut 5 bases from V and 6 bases from J, with 17 bases between. Germline CDR1 is SEHNR and CDR2 is FQNEAQ (reference sequence). The CDR3 loop spans 15 amino acids. The CDR3, as DNA: TGTGCCAGCAGCCCCCACGGGAGTAGCGCCAATGAGCAGTTCTTC. Translation: CASSPHGSSANEQFF.

This clonotype was picked up a small number of times. The chain recombines TRBV28 with TRBJ1-1, with D maybe TRBD1 (6 bases). Deletions cut 1 base from V and 4 bases from J, with 13 bases between. Germline V gene data show CDR1 as MDHEN and CDR2 as SYDVKM. The CDR3 runs 15 residues. The CDR3 coding sequence is TGTGCCAGCAGTTTATTGGCGGGGGGCGGCACTGAAGCTTTCTTT. Protein: CASSLLAGGGTEAFF. The entire variable domain, with the rest obtained from reference TRBV28 and TRBJ1-1, is as follows: DVKVTQSSRYLVKRTGEKVFLECVQDMDHENMFWYRQDPGLGLRLIYFSYDVKMKEKGDIPEGYSVSREKKERFSLILESASTNQTSMYLCASSLLAGGGTEAFFGQGTRLTVV.

This clonotype showed up just a few times. CDR3 sequence (DNA): TGTGCCACCAGTGATTCGGCGACGGGTAATAGCAATCAGCCCCAGCATTTT. Its translation: CATSDSATGNSNQPQHF. The rearrangement uses TRBV24-1 and TRBJ1-5; D not certain. Trimming took off 2 bases at V and 0 bases at J, with 13 bases between the two ends. The CDR3 contains 17 residues. Germline V gene lookup returns CDR1 KGHDR and CDR2 SFDVKD.

The V call is TRBV12-3 or TRBV12-4, the J call TRBJ2-7; tentatively, D is TRBD1 (7 bases). V was shortened by 5 bases and J by 2 bases, with 16 bases between the two germline ends. The CDR3 loop spans 15 amino acids. CDR3 nucleotide sequence: TGTGCCAGCAGTCCATGGACAGGCGGGACCTACGAGCAGTACTTC. This sequence encodes CASSPWTGGTYEQYF.

In this sample, this clonotype turned up a few times. The rearrangement joins TRBV6-5 to TRBJ2-7, with TRBD1 matching over 7 bases. The J segment lost 2 bases and the V segment lost 4 bases, leaving 8 bases of the junction unmatched. Germline V CDR1 and CDR2: MNHEY, SVGAGI. The CDR3 extends over 15 amino acids. CDR3 nucleotide sequence: TGTGCCAGCAGTTCCCCGGACAGGCAGGCCTACGAGCAGTACTTC. It yields the protein CASSSPDRQAYEQYF.

This clonotype was counted only a few times. The chain links TRBV3-1 to TRBJ2-1; D might be TRBD2 (7 bases). This CDR3 contains 13 residues. Germline V CDR1 and CDR2: LGHDT, YNNKEL (reference sequence). V dropped 6 bases and J dropped 6 bases, with 12 bases sitting between them. CDR3 residues: CASSLRGPNEQFF. CDR3 in DNA: TGTGCCAGCAGTTTGCGGGGGCCCAATGAGCAGTTCTTC.

This chain links TRBV28 with TRBJ1-1; maybe TRBD1 (6 bases). V shed 6 bases and J shed 1 base, with 15 bases lying between them. The germline V gene has CDR1 MDHEN and CDR2 SYDVKM. CDR3 length: 15 residues. CDR3 DNA: TGTGCCAGCAGGACCTTAGGGGGGCCGAACACTGAAGCTTTCTTT. Residues: CASRTLGGPNTEAFF.

This clonotype has more than one count but fewer than ten. The rearrangement uses TRBV6-2 or TRBV6-3 and TRBJ1-5; D not resolved. The germline gives CDR1 MNHEY, CDR2 SVGEGT. The V end lost 2 bases, the J end lost 0 bases, and 8 bases lay between the germline ends. This CDR3 contains 15 residues. In DNA form, the CDR3 reads TGTGCCAGCAGTTACCTCGACGGTAGCAATCAGCCCCAGCATTTT. Residues: CASSYLDGSNQPQHF.

This clonotype has only a few counts. J is TRBJ1-2 and V is TRBV19; D may be TRBD1 (6 bases). The V gene lost 2 bases and the J gene lost 0 bases, with 25 bases spanning the gap. Germline values: CDR1 LNHDA, CDR2 SQIVND (reference sequence). CDR3 size: 20 residues. CDR3 nucleotides: TGTGCCAGTAGTATATCCAACCCCCGCGGGGGGCCTCTCGCTAACTATGGCTACACCTTC. Protein product: CASSISNPRGGPLANYGYTF.

In its sample, this clonotype was seen a few times. This chain links TRBV7-2 with TRBJ1-4, with 11 bases lining up with TRBD1. In germline, CDR1 is SGHTA, CDR2 FQGNSA. The CDR3 has 15 residues. V lost 3 bases and J lost 11; bases outside the gene matches: 8. CDR3 in amino acids: CASSLDRGRVGKLFF. The CDR3 DNA sequence: TGTGCCAGCAGCTTGGACAGGGGGCGAGTGGGGAAACTGTTTTTT.